The present T cell receptor beta chain was sequenced within a study of radiotherapy plus CTLA-4 blockade in lung cancer. Findings of the study overall: Radiotherapy plus ipilimumab was followed by expansion in blood of tumor-derived TCR clones. Early clonal dynamics of blood T cells, together with interferon-beta, were reported as the best response predictor.

Clones were sequenced by immunoSEQ multiplex PCR, and TCRdb holds only the in-frame ones, with some missing. The data show around 18,000 clones, roughly 83% seen once. Focal radiation plus CTLA-4 blockade with ipilimumab was given to patients with chemo-refractory metastatic non-small-cell lung cancer. The CDR3 consists of 17 residues. Germline V gene data show CDR1 as SGHAT and CDR2 as FQDESV (reference sequence). J lost 4 bases, V lost 4 bases, and 9 bases had no gene match. Remarks on this clone: Its cognate antigen is unknown.

The rearrangement joins TRBV11-1 to TRBJ2-7; TRBD2 matches at 14 bases. The TCR comes from a human donor with non-small cell lung cancer whose response to radiotherapy plus ipilimumab could not be evaluated. The source material was peripheral blood, sampled from a patient treated with radiotherapy plus ipilimumab. The CDR3 DNA follows: TGTGCCAGCAGCTCCAAGACTAGCGGGAGGGCCCGGTACGAGCAGTACTTC. Amino acid sequence: CASSSKTSGRARYEQYF.